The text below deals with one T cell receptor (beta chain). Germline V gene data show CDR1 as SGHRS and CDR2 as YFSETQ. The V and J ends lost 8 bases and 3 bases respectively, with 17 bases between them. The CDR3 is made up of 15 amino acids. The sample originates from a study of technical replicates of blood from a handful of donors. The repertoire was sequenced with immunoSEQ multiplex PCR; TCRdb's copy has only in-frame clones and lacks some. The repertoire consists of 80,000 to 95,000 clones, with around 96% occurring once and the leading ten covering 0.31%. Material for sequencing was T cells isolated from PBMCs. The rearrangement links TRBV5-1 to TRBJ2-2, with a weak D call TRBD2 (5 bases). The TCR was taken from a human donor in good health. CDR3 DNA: TGCGCCAGGCTCCCCCCCGGGAAATACACCGGGGAGCTGTTTTTT. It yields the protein CARLPPGKYTGELFF. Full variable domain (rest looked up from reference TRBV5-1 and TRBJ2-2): KAGVTQTPRYLIKTRGQQVTLSCSPISGHRSVSWYQQTPGQGLQFLFEYFSETQRNKGNFPGRFSGRQFSNSRSEMNVSTLELGDSALYLCARLPPGKYTGELFFGEGSRLTVL.